This T cell receptor beta chain was profiled in a study of cytomegalovirus exposure and HLA in healthy donors. At the level of the study: Earlier results showed some 120 million unique TCR beta sequences derived from 150 million to 200 million T cells.

Trimming took off 1 base at V and 6 bases at J, with 12 bases between the two ends. The CDR3 sequence is 15 residues long. From germline, CDR1 is SGHTA and CDR2 FQGTGA. Vbeta (60) and Jbeta (13) primers were used in the PCR. Sequencing used immunoSEQ multiplex PCR; TCRdb keeps in-frame clones, though not all of them. The data hold about 150,000 clones, with around 72% observed a single time. V gene TRBV7-3 combines with J gene TRBJ2-2, with a weak D call TRBD2 (6 bases). This clonotype was sampled from a man in his forties or fifties in good health and CMV-seronegative. The sample taken for sequencing was PBMCs. The CDR3, as DNA: TGTGCCAGCAGCTTAATGGGGGGTGTCTCCGGGGAGCTGTTTTTT. Protein: CASSLMGGVSGELFF.